The clone carrying this T cell receptor beta chain was seen once. What it recognizes is unknown. The junction departs from the called germline gene at one end, perhaps through a read error. The sample belongs to a study of identical twins. Broader study findings: Twins shared out-of-frame alpha sequences with excess low generation probability.

MiXCR, applied by TCRdb to the 5' RACE reads, yields one record per CDR3 protein. The sample includes some 500,000 distinct CDR3 sequences, 7.5% to 10% of them seen just once. Each donor (without exception) was a healthy Caucasian. Germline CDR1 LGHDT, CDR2 YNNKEL (reference sequence). This CDR3 region has 17 residues. These data were likewise used in another study, on yellow fever vaccine responses in identical twins.

This clonotype was sampled from a woman aged 18-29 years in good health. V usage is TRBV3-1 and J usage is TRBJ2-2, with TRBD2 matching over 9 bases. The specimen sequenced was PBMCs. The CDR3 coding sequence is TGTGCCAGCTGCCAGGTGACTAGCGGAGCGAACACCGGGGAGCTGTTTTTT. Translated: CASCQVTSGANTGELFF.